These 19 T cell receptor beta chains came from one sample sequenced in a study of Ad26.COV2.S vaccination and SARS-CoV-2 variants. The treatment was: around 19 received Ad26.COV2.S at low or high dose, single or two shots; about 5 received placebo; per-sample allocation not given. The samples were gathered on day 63 after the first injection of vaccine or placebo. The method was immunoSEQ multiplex PCR; TCRdb's version includes in-frame clones alone and lacks a portion of them. The sample holds approximately 410,000 clones, roughly 90% seen once. The material sequenced was peripheral blood, taken in a trial of Ad26.COV2.S vaccine versus placebo. The receptors originated from a person aged 18-60 years who received the Ad26.COV2.S COVID-19 vaccine or a placebo.

The rearrangement uses TRBV10-3 and TRBJ2-5; a possible D gene is TRBD2 (5 bases). CDR1 and CDR2 from the germline V gene are ENHRY and SYGVKD. The germline V and J ends were trimmed by 10 bases and 3 bases, with 15 bases remaining between them. CDR3 length: 13 amino acids. CDR3: CATARGLEETQYF. In DNA, the CDR3 is TGTGCCACAGCCCGGGGTTTGGAAGAGACCCAGTACTTC.

The chain joins TRBV28 to TRBJ1-4; 11 positions match TRBD1. The CDR3 loop spans 17 amino acids. J lost 8 bases, V lost 3 bases, and 11 bases had no gene match. Germline CDR1 reads MDHEN; CDR2 reads SYDVKM. Here the CDR3 reads CASSFAGWGQGGEKLFF. The CDR3 nucleotides are TGTGCCAGCAGTTTTGCGGGGTGGGGACAGGGGGGAGAAAAACTGTTTTTT.

The J gene is TRBJ2-3, the V gene TRBV28; D is undetermined. Germline V CDR1 and CDR2: MDHEN, SYDVKM. V was pared by 1 base and J by 6 bases, with 14 bases between. The CDR3 consists of 15 residues. The DNA of the CDR3 is TGTGCCAGCAGTTTATTTGACGGATCCAAGGATACGCAGTATTTT. Protein product: CASSLFDGSKDTQYF.

The rearrangement links TRBV19 to TRBJ1-5; D is unclear. The CDR3 covers 15 residues. V dropped 2 bases and J dropped 1 base, with 9 bases sitting between them. Per the germline V gene, CDR1 is LNHDA and CDR2 is SQIVND (reference sequence). DNA of the CDR3: TGTGCCAGTAGTATATACGGCACGAGCAATCAGCCCCAGCATTTT. It translates to CASSIYGTSNQPQHF.

The chain links TRBV30 to TRBJ2-5, with D possibly matching TRBD2 (5 bases). The CDR3 totals 13 residues. CDR1 and CDR2 (germline): GTSNPN, SVGIG (reference sequence). Trimming took off 0 bases at V and 4 bases at J, with 9 bases between the two ends. The CDR3 here is CAWSVGRGETQYF. The CDR3 nucleotides are TGTGCCTGGAGTGTGGGTCGGGGAGAGACCCAGTACTTC.

In DNA, the CDR3 is TGTGCCAGCAGCGGGAGCAGGGGGTCTGAGCAGTTCTTC. Protein product: CASSGSRGSEQFF. V usage is TRBV7-2 and J usage is TRBJ2-1; 7 bases are a match to TRBD1. This CDR3 is 13 amino acids long. The trim removed 5 bases at V and 9 bases at J, leaving 7 bases unmatched. Germline V gene data show CDR1 as SGHTA and CDR2 as FQGNSA.

The rearrangement uses TRBV7-9 and TRBJ2-4; 9 nucleotides agree with TRBD2. J gave up 2 bases and V 5 bases, and 16 bases lay outside the gene matches. The CDR3 is made up of 19 amino acids. Germline CDR1 and CDR2: SEHNR and FQNEAQ (reference sequence). The CDR3 loop reads CASSPGRRGGPRTKNIQYF. CDR3 nucleotides: TGTGCCAGCAGCCCAGGGAGGCGGGGGGGCCCGAGGACCAAAAACATTCAGTACTTC.

The chain employs TRBV5-3 and TRBJ2-5; D is possibly TRBD2 (5 bases). TRBV5-3 falls under the ORF class, with uncertain function. V gave up 1 base and J gave up 3 bases, with 13 bases separating them. This CDR3 region has 15 residues. The CDR3 loop reads CARSLFRVREETQYF. The CDR3 nucleotides are TGTGCCAGAAGCTTGTTTAGGGTGCGGGAAGAGACCCAGTACTTC.

V usage is TRBV10-3 and J usage is TRBJ2-1; 9 positions match TRBD2. The CDR3 runs 16 residues. Trimming at V came to 8 bases and at J to 2 bases, leaving 10 bases not matched to a gene. Per the germline V gene, CDR1 is ENHRY and CDR2 is SYGVKD. CDR3 sequence reads: CAIGFSGGGAYNEQFF. CDR3 sequence (DNA): TGTGCCATCGGTTTTAGCGGCGGGGGGGCCTACAATGAGCAGTTCTTC.

This clone occurred a few times. This chain connects TRBV6-2 or TRBV6-3 to TRBJ1-5, with 7 bases identical to TRBD1. CDR1 and CDR2 from the germline V gene are MNHEY and SVGEGT. The CDR3 runs 16 residues. The V segment lost 6 bases and the J segment 4 bases; nucleotides outside the gene matches: 12. The CDR3 nucleotides read TGTGCCAGCAGCCACGGAGAGACAGGGTTTAATCAGCCCCAGCATTTT. Protein product: CASSHGETGFNQPQHF.

This clone has just one count. This chain connects TRBV11-2 to TRBJ1-6; D is perhaps TRBD1 (5 bases). The length of the CDR3 is 14 residues. Germline V gives CDR1 SGHAT, CDR2 FQNNGV. The V gene lost 5 bases and the J gene lost 6 bases, with 11 bases spanning the gap. CDR3 sequence: CASSPGTANSPLHF. The CDR3 coding sequence is TGTGCCAGCAGCCCCGGGACTGCTAATTCACCCCTCCACTTT.

This chain uses TRBV3-1 (or the pseudogene TRBV3-2) with TRBJ2-1; TRBD2 matches 11 bases. The germline V gene has CDR1 LGHDT and CDR2 YNNKEL (reference sequence). Trimming at V came to 3 bases and at J to 7 bases, leaving 11 bases not matched to a gene. CDR3 size: 17 residues. The CDR3, as DNA: TGTGCCAGCAGCCAGGCCACTCTAGCGGGGGGTCGGAATGAGCAGTTCTTC. It encodes CASSQATLAGGRNEQFF.

Here the CDR3 reads CASSWTGRATYEQYF. CDR3 sequence (DNA): TGTGCCAGCAGCTGGACAGGGCGGGCTACCTACGAGCAGTACTTC. The chain links TRBV13 to TRBJ2-7, with TRBD1 matching over 8 bases. Looked up from germline, CDR1 is PRHDT and CDR2 is FYEKMQ (reference sequence). There are 15 residues in the CDR3. Trimming removed 4 bases from V and 2 bases from J; junction bases left unmatched: 7.

The chain recombines TRBV9 with TRBJ1-3, with 7 positions matching TRBD1. Germline V gene lookup returns CDR1 SGDLS and CDR2 YYNGEE. V was pared by 3 bases and J by 0 bases, with 6 bases of the junction left unmatched. The CDR3 is 16 amino acids. In nucleotides, the CDR3 is TGTGCCAGCAGCGAGGGGACAGACCTCTCTGGAAACACCATATATTTT. Amino acid sequence: CASSEGTDLSGNTIYF.

V is TRBV11-1 and J is TRBJ2-4; D is perhaps TRBD2 (6 bases). Deletions cut 4 bases from V and 5 bases from J, with 12 bases between. Germline V CDR1 and CDR2: SGHAT, FQDESV (reference sequence). The CDR3 runs 14 residues. The DNA for the CDR3 is TGTGCCAGCAGCTCCGGGACTGGGGAAAACATTCAGTACTTC. It is translated as CASSSGTGENIQYF.

In its sample, this clone was seen once. V and J are TRBV18 and TRBJ1-6; possibly TRBD1 for D (5 bases). The CDR3 has 12 amino acids. The germline V and J ends were trimmed by 6 bases and 8 bases, with 8 bases remaining between them. Germline CDR1 is KGHSH and CDR2 is LQKENI. DNA for the CDR3: TGTGCCAGCTCTCAGACAGATTCACCCCTCCACTTT. Protein product: CASSQTDSPLHF.

The chain is built from TRBV7-8 and TRBJ1-5; D might be TRBD1 (5 bases). V gave up 2 bases and J gave up 3 bases, with 14 bases separating them. CDR3 length equals 16 residues. Germline CDR1 SGHVS, CDR2 FQNEAQ. This chain's CDR3 is CASSLYGGIDNQPQHF. CDR3 sequence (DNA): TGTGCCAGCAGCTTATACGGGGGTATAGACAATCAGCCCCAGCATTTT.

The chain carries TRBV27 and TRBJ2-1; TRBD1 matches 7 bases. Trimming removed 6 bases from V and 0 bases from J; junction bases left unmatched: 5. Germline V gene lookup returns CDR1 MNHEY and CDR2 SMNVEV (reference sequence). The CDR3 length is 15 residues. CDR3 loop: CASSEDRISYNEQFF. The DNA of the CDR3 is TGTGCCAGCAGCGAGGACAGGATCTCCTACAATGAGCAGTTCTTC.

There are a few counts of this clone. V gene TRBV12-3 or TRBV12-4 combines with J gene TRBJ1-1; no reliable D call. V was shortened by 2 bases and J by 4 bases, with 5 bases between the two germline ends. The CDR3 contains 12 residues. CDR3 residues: CASSLYVTEAFF. Here the CDR3 DNA reads TGTGCCAGCAGTTTATACGTCACTGAAGCTTTCTTT.